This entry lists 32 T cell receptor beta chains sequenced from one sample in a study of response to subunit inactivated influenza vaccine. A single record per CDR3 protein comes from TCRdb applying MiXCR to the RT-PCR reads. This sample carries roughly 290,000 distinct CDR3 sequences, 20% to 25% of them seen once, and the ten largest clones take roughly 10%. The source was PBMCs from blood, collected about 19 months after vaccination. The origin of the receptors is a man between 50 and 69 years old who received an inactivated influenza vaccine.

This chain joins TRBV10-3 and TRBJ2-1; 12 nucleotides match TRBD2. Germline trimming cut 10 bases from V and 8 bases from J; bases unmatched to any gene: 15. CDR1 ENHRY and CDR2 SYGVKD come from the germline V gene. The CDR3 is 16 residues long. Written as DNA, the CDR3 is TGTGCCACCGAAACGGGACTAGCGGGTCAAGGCTATGAGCAGTTCTTC. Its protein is CATETGLAGQGYEQFF.

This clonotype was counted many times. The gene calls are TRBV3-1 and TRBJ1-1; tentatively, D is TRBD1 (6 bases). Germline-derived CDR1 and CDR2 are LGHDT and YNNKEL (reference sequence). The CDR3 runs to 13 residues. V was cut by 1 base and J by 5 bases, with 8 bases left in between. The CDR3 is CASSQGRGTEAFF. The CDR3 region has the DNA TGTGCCAGCAGCCAAGGCAGGGGAACTGAAGCTTTCTTT.

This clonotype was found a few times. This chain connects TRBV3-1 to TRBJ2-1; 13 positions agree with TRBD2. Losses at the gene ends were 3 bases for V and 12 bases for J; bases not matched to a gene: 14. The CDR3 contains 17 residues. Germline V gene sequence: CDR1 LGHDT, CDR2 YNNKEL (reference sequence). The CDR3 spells CASSHFTSGGAFMVQFF. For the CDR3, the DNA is TGTGCCAGCAGCCACTTCACTAGCGGGGGGGCCTTTATGGTGCAGTTCTTC.

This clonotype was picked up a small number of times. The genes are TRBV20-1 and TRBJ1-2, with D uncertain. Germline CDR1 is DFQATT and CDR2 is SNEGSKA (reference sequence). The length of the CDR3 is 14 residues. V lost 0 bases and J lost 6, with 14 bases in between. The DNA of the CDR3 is TGCAGTGCTAGAGACCGCAGATTTACCCATGGCTACACCTTC. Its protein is CSARDRRFTHGYTF.

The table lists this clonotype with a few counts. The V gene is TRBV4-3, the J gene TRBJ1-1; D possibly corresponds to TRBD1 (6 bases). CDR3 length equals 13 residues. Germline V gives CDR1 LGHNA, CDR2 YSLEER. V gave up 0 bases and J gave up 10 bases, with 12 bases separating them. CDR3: CASSQEVRGRAFF. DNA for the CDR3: TGCGCCAGCAGCCAAGAAGTCCGGGGGCGAGCTTTCTTT.

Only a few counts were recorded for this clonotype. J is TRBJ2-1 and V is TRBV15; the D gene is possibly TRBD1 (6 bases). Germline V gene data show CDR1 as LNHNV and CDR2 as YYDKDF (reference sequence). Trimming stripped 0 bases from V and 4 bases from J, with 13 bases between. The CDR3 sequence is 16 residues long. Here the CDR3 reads CATSREPKTGYNEQFF. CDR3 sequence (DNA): TGTGCCACCAGCAGAGAGCCCAAAACAGGGTACAATGAGCAGTTCTTC.

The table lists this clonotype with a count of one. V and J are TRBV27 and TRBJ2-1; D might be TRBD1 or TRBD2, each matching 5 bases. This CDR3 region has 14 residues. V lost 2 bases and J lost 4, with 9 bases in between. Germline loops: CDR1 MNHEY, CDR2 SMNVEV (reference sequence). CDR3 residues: CASSLEGRYNEQFF. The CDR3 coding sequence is TGTGCCAGCAGTTTAGAGGGACGGTACAATGAGCAGTTCTTC.

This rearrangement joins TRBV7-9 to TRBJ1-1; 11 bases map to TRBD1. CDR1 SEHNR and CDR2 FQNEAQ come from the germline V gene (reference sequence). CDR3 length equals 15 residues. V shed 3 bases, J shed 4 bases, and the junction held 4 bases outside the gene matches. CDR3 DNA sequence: TGTGCCAGCAGCTTTACCGGGACAGGGGGCACTGAAGCTTTCTTT. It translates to CASSFTGTGGTEAFF.

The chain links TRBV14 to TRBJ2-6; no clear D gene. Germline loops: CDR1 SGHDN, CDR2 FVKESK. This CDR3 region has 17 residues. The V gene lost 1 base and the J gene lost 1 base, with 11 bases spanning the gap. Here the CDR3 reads CASSQGMWASGANVLTF. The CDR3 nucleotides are TGTGCCAGCAGCCAAGGCATGTGGGCTTCTGGGGCCAACGTCCTGACTTTC.

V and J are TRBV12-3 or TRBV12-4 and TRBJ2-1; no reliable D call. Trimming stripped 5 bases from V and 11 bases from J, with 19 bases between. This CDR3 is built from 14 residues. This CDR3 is CASSRPSPTMKQFF. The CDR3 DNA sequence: TGTGCCAGCAGTCGCCCTTCTCCTACAATGAAGCAGTTCTTC.

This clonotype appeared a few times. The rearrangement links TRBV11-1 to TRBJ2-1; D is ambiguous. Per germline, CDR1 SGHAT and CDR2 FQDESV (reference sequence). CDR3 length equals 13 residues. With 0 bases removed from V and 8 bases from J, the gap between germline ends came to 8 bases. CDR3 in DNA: TGTGCCAGCAGCTTAGCAGTAGCCGATGAGCAGTTCTTC. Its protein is CASSLAVADEQFF.

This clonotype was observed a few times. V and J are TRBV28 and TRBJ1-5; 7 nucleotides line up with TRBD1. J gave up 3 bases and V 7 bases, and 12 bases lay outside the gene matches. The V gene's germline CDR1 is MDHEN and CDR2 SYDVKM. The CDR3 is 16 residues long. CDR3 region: CASTQISGTDNQPQHF. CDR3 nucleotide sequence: TGTGCCAGCACCCAAATCTCGGGGACAGACAATCAGCCCCAGCATTTT.

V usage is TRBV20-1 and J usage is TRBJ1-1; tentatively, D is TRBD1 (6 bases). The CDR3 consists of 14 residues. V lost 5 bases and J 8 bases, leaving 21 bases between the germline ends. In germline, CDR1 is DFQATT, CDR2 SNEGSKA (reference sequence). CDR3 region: CSASTTRGSLEAFF. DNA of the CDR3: TGCAGTGCTTCCACCACCAGGGGATCTCTCGAAGCTTTCTTT.

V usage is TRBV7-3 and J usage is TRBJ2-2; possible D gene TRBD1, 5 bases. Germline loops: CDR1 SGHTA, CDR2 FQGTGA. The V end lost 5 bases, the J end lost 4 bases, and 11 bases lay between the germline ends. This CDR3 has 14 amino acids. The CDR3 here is CASSPGFSTGELFF. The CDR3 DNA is TGTGCCAGCAGCCCAGGGTTTAGCACCGGGGAGCTGTTTTTT.

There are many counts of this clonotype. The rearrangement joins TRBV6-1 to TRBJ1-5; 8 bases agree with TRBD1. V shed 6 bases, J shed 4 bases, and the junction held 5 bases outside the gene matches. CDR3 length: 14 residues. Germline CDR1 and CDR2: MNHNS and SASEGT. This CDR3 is CASRADRENQPQHF. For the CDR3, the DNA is TGTGCCAGCAGGGCGGACAGGGAAAATCAGCCCCAGCATTTT.

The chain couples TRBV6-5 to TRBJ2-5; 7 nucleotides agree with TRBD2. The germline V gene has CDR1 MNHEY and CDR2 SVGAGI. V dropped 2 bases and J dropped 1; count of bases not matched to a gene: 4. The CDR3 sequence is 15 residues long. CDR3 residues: CASSYAASGQETQYF. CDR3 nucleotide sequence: TGTGCCAGCAGTTACGCGGCTAGCGGCCAAGAGACCCAGTACTTC.

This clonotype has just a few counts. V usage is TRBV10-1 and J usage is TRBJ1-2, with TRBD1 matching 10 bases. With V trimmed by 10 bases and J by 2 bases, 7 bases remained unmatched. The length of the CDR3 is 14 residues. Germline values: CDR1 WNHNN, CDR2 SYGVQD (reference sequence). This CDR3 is CAIYPGQGNYGYTF. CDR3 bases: TGCGCCATCTACCCGGGACAGGGGAACTATGGCTACACCTTC.

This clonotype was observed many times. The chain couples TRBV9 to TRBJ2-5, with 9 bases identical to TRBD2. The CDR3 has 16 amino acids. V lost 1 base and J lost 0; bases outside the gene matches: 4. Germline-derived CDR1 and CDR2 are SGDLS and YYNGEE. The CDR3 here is CASSVMAGGYQETQYF. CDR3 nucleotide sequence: TGTGCCAGCAGCGTAATGGCGGGAGGGTACCAAGAGACCCAGTACTTC.

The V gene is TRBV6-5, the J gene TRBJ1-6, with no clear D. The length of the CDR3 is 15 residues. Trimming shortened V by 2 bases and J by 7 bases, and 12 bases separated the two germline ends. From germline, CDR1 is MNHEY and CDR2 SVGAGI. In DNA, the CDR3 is TGTGCCAGCAGTTACCTCTCACAGAAGAATTCACCCCTCCACTTT. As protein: CASSYLSQKNSPLHF.

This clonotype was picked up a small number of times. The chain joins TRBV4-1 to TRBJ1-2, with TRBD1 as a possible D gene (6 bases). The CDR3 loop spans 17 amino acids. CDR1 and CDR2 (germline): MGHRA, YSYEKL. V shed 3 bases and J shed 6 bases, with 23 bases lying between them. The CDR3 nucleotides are TGCGCCAGCAGCCAGACAGGTTGGGGGGCGCGGGGGGATGGCTACACCTTC. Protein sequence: CASSQTGWGARGDGYTF.

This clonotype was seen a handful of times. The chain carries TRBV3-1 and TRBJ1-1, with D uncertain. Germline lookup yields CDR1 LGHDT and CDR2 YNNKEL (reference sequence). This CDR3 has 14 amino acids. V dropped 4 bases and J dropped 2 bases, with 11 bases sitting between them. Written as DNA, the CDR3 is TGTGCCAGCAGCCCTAGGGTGTTCAACACTGAAGCTTTCTTT. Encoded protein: CASSPRVFNTEAFF.

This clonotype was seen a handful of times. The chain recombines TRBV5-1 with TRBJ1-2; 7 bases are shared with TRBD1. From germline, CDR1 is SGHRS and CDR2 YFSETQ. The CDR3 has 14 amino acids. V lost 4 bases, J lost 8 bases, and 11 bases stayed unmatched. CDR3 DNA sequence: TGCGCCAGCAGCGACTCCCCCTCAGGGGGAGGCTACACCTTC. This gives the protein CASSDSPSGGGYTF.

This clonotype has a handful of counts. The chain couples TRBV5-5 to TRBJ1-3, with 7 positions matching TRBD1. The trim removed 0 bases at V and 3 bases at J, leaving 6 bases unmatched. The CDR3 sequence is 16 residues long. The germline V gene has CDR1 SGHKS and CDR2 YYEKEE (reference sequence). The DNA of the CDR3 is TGTGCCAGCAGCTTGGAACAACAGGGGCATGGAAACACCATATATTTT. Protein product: CASSLEQQGHGNTIYF.

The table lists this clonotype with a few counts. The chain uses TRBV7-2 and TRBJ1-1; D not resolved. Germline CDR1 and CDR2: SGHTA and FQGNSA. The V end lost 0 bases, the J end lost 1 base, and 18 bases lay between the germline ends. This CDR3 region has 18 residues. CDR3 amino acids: CASSLAHGSYYGNTEAFF. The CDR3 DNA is TGTGCCAGCAGCTTAGCGCACGGTTCATATTACGGGAACACTGAAGCTTTCTTT. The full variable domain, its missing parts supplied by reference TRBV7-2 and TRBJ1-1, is GAGVSQSPSNKVTEKGKDVELRCDPISGHTALYWYRQSLGQGLEFLIYFQGNSAPDKSGLPSDRFSAERTGGSVSTLTIQRTQQEDSAVYLCASSLAHGSYYGNTEAFFGQGTRLTVV.

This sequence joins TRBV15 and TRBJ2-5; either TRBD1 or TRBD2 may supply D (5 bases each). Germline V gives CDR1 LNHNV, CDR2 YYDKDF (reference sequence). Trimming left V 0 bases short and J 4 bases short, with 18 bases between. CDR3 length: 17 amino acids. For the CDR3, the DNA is TGTGCCACCAGCAGAGACCGGGGCCCAAAAGCAGGAGAGACCCAGTACTTC. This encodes CATSRDRGPKAGETQYF.

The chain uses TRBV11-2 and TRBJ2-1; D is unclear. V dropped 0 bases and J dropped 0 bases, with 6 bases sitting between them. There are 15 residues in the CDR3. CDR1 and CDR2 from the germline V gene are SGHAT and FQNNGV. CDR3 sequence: CASSLEPGSYNEQFF. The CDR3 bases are TGTGCCAGCAGCTTAGAGCCCGGCTCCTACAATGAGCAGTTCTTC.

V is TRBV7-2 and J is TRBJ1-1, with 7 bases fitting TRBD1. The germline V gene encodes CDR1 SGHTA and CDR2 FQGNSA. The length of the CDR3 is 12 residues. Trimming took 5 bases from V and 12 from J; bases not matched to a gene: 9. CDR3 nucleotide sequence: TGTGCCAGCAGCCTGACAGGGTTCGAACCTTTCTTT. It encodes CASSLTGFEPFF.

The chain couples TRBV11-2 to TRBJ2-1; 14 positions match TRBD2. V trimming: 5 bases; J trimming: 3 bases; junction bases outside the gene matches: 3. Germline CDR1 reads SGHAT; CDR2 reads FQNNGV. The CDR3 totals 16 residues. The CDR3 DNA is TGTGCCAGCAGCCCGGGACTAGCGGGAGTCTACAATGAGCAGTTCTTC. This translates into CASSPGLAGVYNEQFF.

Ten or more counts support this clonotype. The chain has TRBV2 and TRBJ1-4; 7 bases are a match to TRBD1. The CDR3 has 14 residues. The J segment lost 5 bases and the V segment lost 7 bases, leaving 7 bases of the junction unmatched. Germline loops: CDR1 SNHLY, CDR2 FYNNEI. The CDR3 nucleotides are TGTGCCAGCAAGGCCGGGACAGAGAATGAAAAACTGTTTTTT. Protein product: CASKAGTENEKLFF.

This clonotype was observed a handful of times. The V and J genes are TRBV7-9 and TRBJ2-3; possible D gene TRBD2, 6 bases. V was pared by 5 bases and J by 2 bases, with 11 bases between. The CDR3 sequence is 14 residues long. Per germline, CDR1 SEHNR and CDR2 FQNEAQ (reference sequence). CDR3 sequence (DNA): TGTGCCAGCAGCCTCCGGGAGACCACAGATACGCAGTATTTT. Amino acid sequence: CASSLRETTDTQYF.

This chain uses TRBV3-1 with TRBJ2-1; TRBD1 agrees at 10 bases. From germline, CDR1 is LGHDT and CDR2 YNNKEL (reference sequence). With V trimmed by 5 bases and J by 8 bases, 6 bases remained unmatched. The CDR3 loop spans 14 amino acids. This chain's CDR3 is CASSTPGTGDEQFF. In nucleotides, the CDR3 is TGTGCCAGCAGCACCCCCGGGACAGGGGATGAGCAGTTCTTC.

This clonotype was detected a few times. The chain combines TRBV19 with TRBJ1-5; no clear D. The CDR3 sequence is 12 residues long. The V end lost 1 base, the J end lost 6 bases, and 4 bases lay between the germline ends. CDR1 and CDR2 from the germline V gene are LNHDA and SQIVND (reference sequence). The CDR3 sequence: CASSIGVQPQHF. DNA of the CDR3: TGTGCCAGTAGTATAGGAGTTCAGCCCCAGCATTTT.